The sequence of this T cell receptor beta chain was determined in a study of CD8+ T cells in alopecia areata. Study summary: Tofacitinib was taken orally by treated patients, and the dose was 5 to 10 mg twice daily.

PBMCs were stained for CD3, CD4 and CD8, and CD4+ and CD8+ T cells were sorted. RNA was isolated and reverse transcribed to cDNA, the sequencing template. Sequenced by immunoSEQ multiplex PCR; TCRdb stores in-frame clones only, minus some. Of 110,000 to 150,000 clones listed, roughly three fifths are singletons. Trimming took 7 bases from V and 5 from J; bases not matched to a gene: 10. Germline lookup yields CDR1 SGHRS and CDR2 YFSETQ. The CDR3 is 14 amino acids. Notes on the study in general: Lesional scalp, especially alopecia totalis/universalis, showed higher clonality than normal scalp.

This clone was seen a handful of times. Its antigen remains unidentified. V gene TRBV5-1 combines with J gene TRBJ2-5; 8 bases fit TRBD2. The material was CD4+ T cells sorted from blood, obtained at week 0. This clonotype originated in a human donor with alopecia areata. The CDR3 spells CASARPGLAETQYF. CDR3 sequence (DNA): TGCGCCAGCGCGCGGCCCGGACTAGCCGAGACCCAGTACTTC.